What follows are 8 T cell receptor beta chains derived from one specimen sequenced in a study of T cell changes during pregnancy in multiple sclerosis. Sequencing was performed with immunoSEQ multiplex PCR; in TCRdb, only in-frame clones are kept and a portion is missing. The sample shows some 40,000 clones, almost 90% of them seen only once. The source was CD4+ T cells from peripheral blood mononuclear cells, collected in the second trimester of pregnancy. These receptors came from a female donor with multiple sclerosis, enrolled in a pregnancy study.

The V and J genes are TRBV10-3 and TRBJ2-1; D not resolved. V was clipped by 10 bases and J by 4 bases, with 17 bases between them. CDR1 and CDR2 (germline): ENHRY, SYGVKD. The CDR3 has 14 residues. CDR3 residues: CATRHSTTYNEQFF. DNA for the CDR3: TGTGCCACCAGGCATTCGACAACTTACAATGAGCAGTTCTTC.

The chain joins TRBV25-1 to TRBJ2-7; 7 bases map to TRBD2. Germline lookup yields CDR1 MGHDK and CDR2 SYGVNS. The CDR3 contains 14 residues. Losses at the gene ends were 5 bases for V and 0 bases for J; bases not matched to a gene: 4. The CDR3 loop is CASSPRTSSYEQYF. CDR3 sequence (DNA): TGTGCCAGCAGTCCAAGGACTAGCTCCTACGAGCAGTACTTC.

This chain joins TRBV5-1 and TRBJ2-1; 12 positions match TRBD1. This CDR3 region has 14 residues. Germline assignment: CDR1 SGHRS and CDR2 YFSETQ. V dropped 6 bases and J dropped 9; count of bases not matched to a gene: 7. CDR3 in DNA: TGCGCCAGCACCACGGGGACAGGGGGCGGTGAGCAGTTCTTC. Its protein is CASTTGTGGGEQFF.

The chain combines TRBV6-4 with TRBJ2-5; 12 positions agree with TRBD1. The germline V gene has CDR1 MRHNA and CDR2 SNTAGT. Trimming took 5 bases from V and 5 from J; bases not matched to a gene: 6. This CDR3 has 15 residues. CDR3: CASSSGTGGRETQYF. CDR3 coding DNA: TGTGCCAGCAGTTCCGGGACAGGGGGCCGGGAGACCCAGTACTTC.

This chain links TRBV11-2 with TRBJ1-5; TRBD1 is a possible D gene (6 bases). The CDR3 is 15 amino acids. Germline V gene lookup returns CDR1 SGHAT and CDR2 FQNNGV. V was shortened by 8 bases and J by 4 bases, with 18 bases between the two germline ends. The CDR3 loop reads CASAPKGHRNQPQHF. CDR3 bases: TGTGCCAGCGCGCCCAAGGGACACAGAAATCAGCCCCAGCATTTT.

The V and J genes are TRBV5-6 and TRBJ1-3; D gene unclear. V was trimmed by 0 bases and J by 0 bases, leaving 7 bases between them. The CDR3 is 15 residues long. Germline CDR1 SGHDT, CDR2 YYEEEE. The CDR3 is CASSLVVSSGNTIYF. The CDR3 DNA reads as TGTGCCAGCAGCTTGGTCGTGAGCTCTGGAAACACCATATATTTT.

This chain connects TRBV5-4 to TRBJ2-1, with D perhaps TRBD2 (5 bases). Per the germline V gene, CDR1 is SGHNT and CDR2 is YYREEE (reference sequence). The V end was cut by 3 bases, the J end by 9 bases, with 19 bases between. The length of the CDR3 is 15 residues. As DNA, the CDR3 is TGTGCCAGCAGCTCCGGGGATGGCCTTATGGGTGAGCAGTTCTTC. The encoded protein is CASSSGDGLMGEQFF.

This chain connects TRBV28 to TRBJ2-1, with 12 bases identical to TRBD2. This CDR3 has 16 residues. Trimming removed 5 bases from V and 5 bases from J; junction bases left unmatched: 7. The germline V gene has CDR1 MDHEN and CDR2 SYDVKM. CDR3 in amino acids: CASSPQGLAGNNEQFF. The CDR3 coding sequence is TGTGCCAGCAGTCCACAAGGACTAGCGGGAAACAATGAGCAGTTCTTC.